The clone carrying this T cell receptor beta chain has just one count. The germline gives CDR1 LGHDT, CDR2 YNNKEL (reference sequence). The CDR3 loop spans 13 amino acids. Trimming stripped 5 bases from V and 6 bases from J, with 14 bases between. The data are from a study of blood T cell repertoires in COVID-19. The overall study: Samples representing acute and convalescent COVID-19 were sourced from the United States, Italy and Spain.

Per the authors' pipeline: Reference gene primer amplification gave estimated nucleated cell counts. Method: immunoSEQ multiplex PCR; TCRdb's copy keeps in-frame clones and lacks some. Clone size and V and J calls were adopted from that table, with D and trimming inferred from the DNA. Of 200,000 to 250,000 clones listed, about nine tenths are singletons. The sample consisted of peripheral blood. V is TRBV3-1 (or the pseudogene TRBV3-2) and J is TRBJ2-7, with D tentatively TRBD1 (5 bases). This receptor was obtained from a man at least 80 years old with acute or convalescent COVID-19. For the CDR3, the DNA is TGTGCCAGCAGCGGCATCTTGGGGCGCGAGCAGTACTTC. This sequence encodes CASSGILGREQYF.